This T cell receptor (beta chain) was observed in a study of blood T cell repertoires in COVID-19. About the study: There were acute and convalescent COVID-19 samples, and they came from the United States, Italy and Spain. Nucleic acid was either cDNA or gDNA, and it came from T cells, B-cell-depleted T cells, or PBMCs.

Per the study methods: Estimation of nucleated cell counts was performed using reference gene primer amplification. Sequencing used immunoSEQ multiplex PCR; TCRdb keeps in-frame clones, though not all of them. That table supplies the V and J calls and clone size; D and trimming were determined from the DNA. There are about 240,000 clones in the sample; around four fifths occur only once, and roughly 4% lies in the top ten. The CDR3 runs 13 residues. V was pared by 6 bases and J by 6 bases, with 5 bases of the junction left unmatched. CDR1 is SNHLY and CDR2 is FYNNEI in the germline V gene. This receptor was identified in a man aged 50-60 years with acute or convalescent COVID-19. Material for sequencing was peripheral blood. This rearrangement joins TRBV2 to TRBJ1-2; TRBD1 matches at 9 bases. In DNA form, the CDR3 reads TGTGCCAGCAGCGGGACAGGGAGGGATGGCTACACCTTC. This codes for CASSGTGRDGYTF.